This is a list of T cell receptor beta chains from one sample in a study of blood T cell repertoires in COVID-19. Sequencing was performed with immunoSEQ multiplex PCR; in TCRdb, only in-frame clones are kept and a portion is missing. Altogether approximately 260,000 clones are present, 80% to 90% being singletons, with the ten largest covering roughly 9.6%. What was sequenced was peripheral blood. Receptors were obtained from an older woman with acute or convalescent COVID-19. The CDR3 runs from the conserved cysteine through the conserved F or W. The D gene is left open where the match is weak. A row's size may be missing; if present it is once, few, many or a size class.

clone_size cdr3_length j_call v_call d_call cdr3_nt cdr3_aa
NA 15 TRBJ2-3 TRBV7-9 TRBD1 TGTGCCAGCAGCTGGACGGGACAGGGGACCGATACGCAGTATTTT CASSWTGQGTDTQYF
NA 13 TRBJ1-4 TRBV10-1 NA TGCGCCAGCAGTGAAGACAGTACCGAAAAACTGTTTTTT CASSEDSTEKLFF
NA 14 TRBJ2-5 TRBV19 TRBD1 TGTGCCAGTAGTATGACAGGGGGCCAAGAGACCCAGTACTTC CASSMTGGQETQYF
NA 14 TRBJ1-2 TRBV7-8 NA TGTGCCAGCAGCTTACAGGACAATTTATATGGCTACACCTTC CASSLQDNLYGYTF
few 11 TRBJ2-5 TRBV2 NA TGTGCCAGCAGGATCAGGGAGACCCAGTACTTC CASRIRETQYF
NA 15 TRBJ1-5 TRBV6-5 TRBD1 TGTGCCAGCAGCAAACAGGGGGCTGAGACTCAGCCCCAGCATTTT CASSKQGAETQPQHF
NA 13 TRBJ2-3 TRBV30 NA TGTGCCTGGAGTGTGACTCAGAGGGATACGCAGTATTTT CAWSVTQRDTQYF
few 13 TRBJ1-2 TRBV4-2 TRBD1 TGTGCCAGCAGCCCGACAGGGGACTATGGCTACACCTTC CASSPTGDYGYTF
NA 19 TRBJ2-2 TRBV4-1 TRBD1 TGCGCCAGCAGCCAAGTGGGATCCGGGACAGGAGGGAACACCGGGGAGCTGTTTTTT CASSQVGSGTGGNTGELFF
many 15 TRBJ1-1 TRBV9 NA TGTGCCAGCAGCCGACAGGACGTACAGAACACTGAAGCTTTCTTT CASSRQDVQNTEAFF
NA 16 TRBJ2-6 TRBV7-8 NA TGTGCCAGCAGCAACCCACAGGGCTCTGGGGCCAACGTCCTGACTTTC CASSNPQGSGANVLTF
NA 16 TRBJ2-6 TRBV30 NA TGTGCCTGGAGTGTATCGAGGGTTCGAGGGGCCAACGTCCTGACTTTC CAWSVSRVRGANVLTF
NA 12 TRBJ1-1 TRBV10-3 NA TGTGCCATCATGGAGGGCGGCACTGAAGCTTTCTTT CAIMEGGTEAFF
NA 14 TRBJ1-1 TRBV4-2 NA TGTGCCAGCAGCCAAGATGGCAGGAACACTGAAGCTTTCTTT CASSQDGRNTEAFF
NA 13 TRBJ1-1 TRBV6-6 NA TGTGCCAGCAGTTACTCGCCTACCACTGAAGCTTTCTTT CASSYSPTTEAFF
NA 13 TRBJ1-1 TRBV27 TRBD1 TGTGCCAGCTCCCTAAACAGGGGCGTCGTGACTTTCTTT CASSLNRGVVTFF
NA 12 TRBJ1-2 TRBV6-5 NA TGTGCCAGCAGGGGTACGGGATTTGGCTACACCTTC CASRGTGFGYTF
once 15 TRBJ2-7 TRBV7-7 TRBD2 TGTGCTAGCAGCTTAGGGGCTAGCGGGGTCTACGAGCAGTACTTC CASSLGASGVYEQYF
NA 13 TRBJ2-3 TRBV10-3 TRBD2 TGTGCCATCCATGCGGGGGGGGCAGATACGCAGTATTTT CAIHAGGADTQYF
NA 14 TRBJ1-2 TRBV3-1/TRBV3-2 NA TGTGCCAGCAGCCAGGGCGGGGGGCCCGGAGGCTACACCTTC CASSQGGGPGGYTF
NA 13 TRBJ1-2 TRBV6-5 TRBD1 TGTGCCAGCAGGTACGGGACAGGTTATGGCTACACCTTC CASRYGTGYGYTF
NA 12 TRBJ1-2 TRBV30 NA TGTGCCCTCCCACCCGGGGACTATGGCTACACCTTC CALPPGDYGYTF
NA 13 TRBJ1-1 TRBV7-9 NA TGTGCCAGCAACCCGGTCGGGGACACTGAAGCTTTCTTT CASNPVGDTEAFF
NA 13 TRBJ2-2 TRBV20-1 NA TGCAGTGCTAGTGGCCCCCGGGCCGGGGAGCTGTTTTTT CSASGPRAGELFF
NA 15 TRBJ2-3 TRBV3-1/TRBV3-2 TRBD2 TGTGCCAGCAGCCTGAGCGGGGGGGCGACAGATACGCAGTATTTT CASSLSGGATDTQYF
NA 14 TRBJ1-5 TRBV18 NA TGTGCCAGCTCTCCCGGGACTACGGCCCAGCCCCAGCATTTT CASSPGTTAQPQHF